The 5 T cell receptor beta chains reported below all come from one sample, sequenced in a study of T cell clones after liver transplantation. Antigen specificity for these receptors is unknown. TCRbeta sequences of proliferating CFSE-low MLR cells were labeled alloreactive. Assay used: immunoSEQ multiplex PCR; TCRdb lists only in-frame clones, some missing. The repertoire consists of approximately 1,500 clones, with around 40% occurring once and the leading ten covering around 30%. Sequences were obtained from CD4+ T cells from cultured PBMCs. These receptors originate from a human patient who received a liver transplant. A share of the T cells may be of graft donor origin.

The rearrangement joins TRBV7-6 to TRBJ2-7, with 10 nucleotides matching TRBD1. Germline values: CDR1 SGHVS, CDR2 FNYEAQ. The CDR3 spans 14 residues. Losses at the gene ends were 5 bases for V and 5 bases for J; bases not matched to a gene: 6. CDR3 loop: CASSRRDRGNEQYF. Here the CDR3 DNA reads TGTGCCAGCAGCCGCCGGGACAGGGGCAACGAGCAGTACTTC.

The J gene is TRBJ2-3, the V gene TRBV2, with 7 nucleotides matching TRBD2. Germline V gives CDR1 SNHLY, CDR2 FYNNEI. The CDR3 covers 15 residues. The trim removed 7 bases at V and 1 base at J, leaving 8 bases unmatched. CDR3 region: CASTTGGRGTDTQYF. The CDR3 DNA sequence: TGTGCCAGCACTACGGGGGGAAGGGGCACAGATACGCAGTATTTT. Full variable domain (missing parts from reference TRBV2 and TRBJ2-3): EPEVTQTPSHQVTQMGQEVILRCVPISNHLYFYWYRQILGQKVEFLVSFYNNEISEKSEIFDDQFSVERPDGSNFTLKIRSTKLEDSAMYFCASTTGGRGTDTQYFGPGTRLTVL.

The V gene is TRBV5-1, the J gene TRBJ2-7; D is perhaps TRBD1 (6 bases). Deletions cut 3 bases from V and 3 bases from J, with 19 bases between. Germline CDR1 reads SGHRS; CDR2 reads YFSETQ. CDR3 size: 16 residues. This CDR3 is CASSSTTGRTLYEQYF. The CDR3 bases are TGCGCCAGCAGCTCGACTACAGGGCGAACTCTCTACGAGCAGTACTTC.

By frequency in the sample, this clone is medium-sized. The chain carries TRBV11-3 and TRBJ2-7; TRBD1 matches at 7 bases. The CDR3 is 15 residues long. CDR1 is SGHNT and CDR2 is YENEEA in the germline V gene. After removal of 1 base from V and 6 bases from J, the junction contained 9 bases not matched to a gene. In DNA, the CDR3 is TGTGCCAGCAGCTTAGGGGGTCACAGGGGCGGCGAGCAGTACTTC. This gives the protein CASSLGGHRGGEQYF.

This clone is categorized as medium-sized. The chain is built from TRBV19 and TRBJ2-2; tentative D call: TRBD1 (7 bases). This CDR3 has 17 amino acids. Germline V CDR1 and CDR2: LNHDA, SQIVND (reference sequence). Trimming removed 3 bases from V and 4 bases from J, with 18 bases in between. CDR3 residues: CASSIFRGAVSTGELFF. The CDR3 DNA reads as TGTGCCAGTAGTATTTTCAGGGGGGCGGTATCCACCGGGGAGCTGTTTTTT.